This is a list of T cell receptor beta chains from one sample in a study of cytomegalovirus exposure and HLA in healthy donors. The assay was immunoSEQ multiplex PCR, and TCRdb's table has in-frame clones only and misses some. The repertoire holds some 200,000 clones, with approximately 80% as singletons. Sequencing input: PBMCs. Receptors were obtained from a woman aged 40 to 55 in good health and CMV-seronegative. CDR3s include the opening cysteine and the closing phenylalanine or tryptophan. The D gene is left open where the match is weak. Not every row has a clone size; where given, it reads once, few, many or a size class.

j_call v_call clone_size d_call cdr3_aa cdr3_nt
TRBJ1-3 TRBV7-3 . . CASSLGGSGNTIYF TGTGCCAGCAGCTTAGGCGGCTCTGGAAACACCATATATTTT
TRBJ2-2 TRBV27 once TRBD2 CATALAGGKELFF TGTGCCACCGCGCTAGCGGGGGGGAAGGAGCTGTTTTTT
TRBJ1-5 TRBV30 . . CAWSREGGSNQPQHF TGTGCCTGGAGCCGGGAAGGCGGCAGCAATCAGCCCCAGCATTTT
TRBJ1-2 TRBV2 . . CASSEPGVVGYTF TGTGCCAGCAGTGAACCGGGGGTGGTCGGCTACACCTTC
TRBJ2-1 TRBV2 . . CASSPSAAYNEQFF TGTGCCAGCAGTCCTAGCGCGGCCTACAATGAGCAGTTCTTC
TRBJ2-7 TRBV11-3 . . CASSLVTDSYEQYF TGTGCCAGCAGCTTAGTGACAGATTCCTACGAGCAGTACTTC
TRBJ2-1 TRBV25-1 once . CASSEWSVSYNEQFF TGTGCCAGCAGTGAATGGAGCGTATCCTACAATGAGCAGTTCTTC
TRBJ2-3 TRBV2 . . CASSPLATTDTQYF TGTGCCAGCAGTCCACTAGCAACCACAGATACGCAGTATTTT
TRBJ1-4 TRBV7-2 . TRBD1 CASSFGQGVEKLFF TGTGCCAGCAGCTTCGGACAGGGTGTTGAAAAACTGTTTTTT
TRBJ2-5 TRBV9 . TRBD2 CASSTSGGAGGETQYF TGTGCCAGCAGCACTAGCGGGGGGGCCGGGGGAGAGACCCAGTACTTC
TRBJ1-6 TRBV9 few . CASSVGARSSYNSPLHF TGTGCCAGCAGCGTAGGCGCCCGGAGCTCCTATAATTCACCCCTCCACTTT
TRBJ2-3 TRBV9 . TRBD2 CASSVVGGGASTDTQYF TGTGCCAGCAGCGTAGTAGGCGGGGGGGCGAGTACAGATACGCAGTATTTT
TRBJ2-2 TRBV30 once TRBD1 CAWFVGQGYPGELFF TGTGCCTGGTTCGTGGGACAGGGATATCCCGGGGAGCTGTTTTTT
TRBJ2-1 TRBV7-9 . TRBD2 CASSWDSLAGGPYNEQFF TGTGCCAGCAGCTGGGACAGCTTAGCGGGGGGCCCGTACAATGAGCAGTTCTTC
TRBJ2-3 TRBV18 . TRBD2 CASSPFSQRGGRHTDTQYF TGTGCCAGCTCACCCTTTTCCCAGCGGGGGGGCAGGCACACAGATACGCAGTATTTT
TRBJ1-5 TRBV28 . . CASSPFRQNSNQPQHF TGTGCCAGCAGCCCCTTCAGACAGAATAGCAATCAGCCCCAGCATTTT
TRBJ2-1 TRBV27 . . CASSLLIGPPRGEQFF TGTGCCAGCAGTCTCCTCATAGGGCCCCCTCGCGGGGAGCAGTTCTTC
TRBJ2-7 TRBV5-4 . . CASSRDFYEQYF TGTGCCAGCAGCAGGGACTTTTACGAGCAGTACTTC
TRBJ1-4 TRBV7-6 many . CASSLEGPRDEKLFF TGTGCCAGCAGCTTAGAAGGCCCGAGGGATGAAAAACTGTTTTTT
TRBJ2-5 TRBV30 . . CAWSARGTQYF TGTGCCTGGAGTGCACGAGGAACCCAGTACTTC
TRBJ1-5 TRBV19 few . CASRPTGSHQPQHF TGTGCCAGTAGACCCACAGGGTCTCATCAGCCCCAGCATTTT